The clone carrying this TCR beta chain was seen at least ten times. Its target is unknown. The read is 3 residues too short to cover the CDR3 end, so that end is filled in from the germline J gene. CDR1 and CDR2 from the germline V gene are LNHDA and SQIVND (reference sequence). The CDR3 consists of 16 residues. J was trimmed by 2 bases and V by 2 bases; bases with no gene match: 4. The source of the sample is a study of T cell clonality in common variable immunodeficiency. Study-wide results and caveats: Compared with healthy controls, CVID subjects showed increased TCRbeta clonality, mostly in about a third.

Control and CVID samples contributed equal amounts of genomic DNA. Generated by immunoSEQ multiplex PCR, the TCRdb table keeps only in-frame clones and is missing some. The sample includes some 50,000 clones, none of them occurring once. The receptor's source is a person between 18 and 75 years old in good health. Sequences were obtained from peripheral blood mononuclear cells. The chain carries TRBV19 and TRBJ1-5; 9 bases map to TRBD1. CDR3 sequence reads: CASSITGGRGNQPQHF. CDR3 bases read: TGTGCCAGTAGTATAACAGGGGGCAGGGGCAATCAGCCC.